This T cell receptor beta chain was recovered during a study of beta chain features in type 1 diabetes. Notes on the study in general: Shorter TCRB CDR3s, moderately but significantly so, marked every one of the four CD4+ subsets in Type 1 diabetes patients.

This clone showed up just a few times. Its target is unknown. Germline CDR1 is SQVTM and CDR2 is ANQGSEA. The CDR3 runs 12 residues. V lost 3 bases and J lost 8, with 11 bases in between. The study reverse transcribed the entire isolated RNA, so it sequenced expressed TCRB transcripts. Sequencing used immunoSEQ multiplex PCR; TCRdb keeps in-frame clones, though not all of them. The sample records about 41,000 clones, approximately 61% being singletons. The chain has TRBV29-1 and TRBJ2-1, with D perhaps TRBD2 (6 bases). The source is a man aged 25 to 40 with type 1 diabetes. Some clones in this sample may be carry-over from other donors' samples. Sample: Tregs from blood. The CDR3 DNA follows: TGCAGCGTTGACCCGGGGGTTGATGAGCAGTTCTTC. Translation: CSVDPGVDEQFF.